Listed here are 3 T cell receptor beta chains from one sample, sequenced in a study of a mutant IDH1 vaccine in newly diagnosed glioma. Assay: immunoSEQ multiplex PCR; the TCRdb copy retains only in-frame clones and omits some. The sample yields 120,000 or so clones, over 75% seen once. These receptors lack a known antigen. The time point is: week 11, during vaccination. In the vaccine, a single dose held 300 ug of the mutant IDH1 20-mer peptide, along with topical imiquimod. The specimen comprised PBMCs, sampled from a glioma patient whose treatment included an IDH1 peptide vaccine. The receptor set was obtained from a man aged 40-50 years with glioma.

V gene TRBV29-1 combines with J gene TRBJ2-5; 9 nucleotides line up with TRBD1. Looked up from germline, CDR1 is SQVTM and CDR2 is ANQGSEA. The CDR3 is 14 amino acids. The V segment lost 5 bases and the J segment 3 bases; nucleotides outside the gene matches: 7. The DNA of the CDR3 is TGCAGCGTTAGAGGGGGACAGGGAGAAGAGACCCAGTACTTC. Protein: CSVRGGQGEETQYF.

Here the CDR3 DNA reads TGTGCCAGCAGGCCGGGACTAGCGGACAATGAGCAGTTCTTC. Residues: CASRPGLADNEQFF. The chain combines TRBV28 with TRBJ2-1; 11 bases line up with TRBD2. V dropped 6 bases and J dropped 5; count of bases not matched to a gene: 3. This CDR3 region has 14 residues. The V gene's germline CDR1 is MDHEN and CDR2 SYDVKM.

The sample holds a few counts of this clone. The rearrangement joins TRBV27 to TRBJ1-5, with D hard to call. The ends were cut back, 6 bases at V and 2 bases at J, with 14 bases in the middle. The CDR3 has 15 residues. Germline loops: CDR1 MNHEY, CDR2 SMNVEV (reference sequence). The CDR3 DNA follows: TGTGCCAGCAGGGGAACCTGGGCGGGCAATCAGCCCCAGCATTTT. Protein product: CASRGTWAGNQPQHF.